This paragraph reports one T cell receptor beta chain. TCR alpha and TCR beta cDNA libraries carrying sample barcodes and UMIs came from 5'RACE with constant-segment primers. MiXCR was run by TCRdb on the 5' RACE reads, yielding one entry per CDR3 protein. The sample holds about 340,000 distinct CDR3 sequences, about an eighth seen once. These data belong to a study of T-cell memory formation after mild COVID-19. The CDR3 runs to 14 residues. Per germline, CDR1 MDHEN and CDR2 SYDVKM. With V trimmed by 8 bases and J by 7 bases, 9 bases remained unmatched. This clonotype was sampled from a man between 18 and 29 years old who had mild COVID-19 (a few samples of this study predate the infection). Cell type and time point are not known. Sequenced: PBMCs or a T cell subset sorted from them (not recorded which). The rearrangement uses TRBV28 and TRBJ1-4, with 8 nucleotides matching TRBD1. CDR3 in amino acids: CASGAGTGLEKLFF. CDR3 bases: TGTGCCAGCGGAGCCGGGACAGGCCTTGAAAAACTGTTTTTT.